This TCR beta chain is from a study of vaccination and CD4 T cells after COVID-19. Study-level background: At a median about 91 days (range 35 to 161) after diagnosis, post-COVID samples were drawn. The control cultures got either a CEFX pool, an HIV-1 Nef pool, or no peptide at all.

The sample's treatment: roughly 11-day PBMC culture with coronavirus spike peptide pools or control peptides (ViraFEST assay). CD4+ T cells that had been cultured provided DNA sequenced with the Oncomine TCR Beta short-read assay. TCRdb reprocessed the PCR reads with MiXCR, giving one entry per CDR3 protein. This sample has 20,000 or so distinct CDR3 sequences, with roughly 55% found just once. With regard to this clonotype: Its antigen is unidentified.

The length of the CDR3 is 15 residues. Trimming took 5 bases from V and 5 from J, leaving 18 bases between them. Germline V gene lookup returns CDR1 SGHNT and CDR2 YENEEA. The rearrangement uses TRBV11-3 and TRBJ1-1, with a tentative D call TRBD1 (5 bases). This clonotype originated in a human donor who had recovered from COVID-19. Source material: CD4+ T cells from blood, cultured in vitro. The CDR3 is CASSPKLGGETEAFF. The CDR3 bases are TGTGCCAGCAGCCCAAAATTGGGGGGGGAAACTGAAGCTTTCTTT.